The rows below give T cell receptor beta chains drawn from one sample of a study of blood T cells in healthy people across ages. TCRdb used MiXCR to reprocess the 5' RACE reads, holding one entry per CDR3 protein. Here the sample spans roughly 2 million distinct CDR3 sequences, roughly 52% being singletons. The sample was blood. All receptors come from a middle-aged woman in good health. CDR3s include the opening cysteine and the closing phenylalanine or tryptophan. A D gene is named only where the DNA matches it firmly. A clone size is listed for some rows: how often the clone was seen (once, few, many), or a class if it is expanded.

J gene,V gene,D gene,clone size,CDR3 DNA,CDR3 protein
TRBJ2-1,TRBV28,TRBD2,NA,TGTGCCAGCTTCGGGGGGGCCCACAATGAGCAGTTCTTC,CASFGGAHNEQFF
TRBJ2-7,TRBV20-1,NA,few,TGCAGTGCTACCGACAGGCCGGGGGGCGAGCAGTACTTC,CSATDRPGGEQYF
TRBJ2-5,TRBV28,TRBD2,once,TGTGCCAGCAGACTAATGGGGGGACTAGCGGAACAAGAGACCCAGTACTTC,CASRLMGGLAEQETQYF
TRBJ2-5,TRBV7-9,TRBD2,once,TGTGCCAGCAGCTTATCGAAATGGGAGGGGTACTTC,CASSLSKWEGYF
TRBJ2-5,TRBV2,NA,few,TGTGCCAGCAGTGCAGGACAGCTTAAAGAGACCCAGTACTTC,CASSAGQLKETQYF
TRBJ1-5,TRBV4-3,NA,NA,TGCGCCAGCAGCCAAGATTCGGGAAGCAATCAGCCCCAGCATTTT,CASSQDSGSNQPQHF
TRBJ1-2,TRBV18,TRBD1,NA,TGTGCCAGCTCCTCGGACAGGGGGCCTAACTATGGCTACACCTTC,CASSSDRGPNYGYTF
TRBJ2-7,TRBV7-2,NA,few,TGTGCCAGCAGCTTAGGACTAGTTAACGACGAGCAGTACTTC,CASSLGLVNDEQYF
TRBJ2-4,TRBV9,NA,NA,TGTGCCAGCAGCGTCACCTCAGGGCTAGGTGCCAATGAGCAGTACTTC,CASSVTSGLGANEQYF
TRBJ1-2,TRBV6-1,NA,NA,TGTGCCAGCGACTTCAGGGTCGACTATGGCTACACCTTC,CASDFRVDYGYTF
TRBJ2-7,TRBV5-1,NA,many,TGCGCCAGCAGCCTGACTGCAGTGTCCTACGAGCAGTACTTC,CASSLTAVSYEQYF
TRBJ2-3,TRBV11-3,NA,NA,TGTGCCAGCAGCGCCGGGGGACTCACGGCAGATACGCAGTATTTT,CASSAGGLTADTQYF
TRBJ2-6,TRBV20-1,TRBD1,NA,TGCAGTGCTAGTACACCAACAGGGGGCTCTGGGGCCAACGTCCTGACTTTC,CSASTPTGGSGANVLTF
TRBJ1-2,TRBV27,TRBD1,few,TGTGCCAGCAGTCCGGGGACAGGGGGCGCGTATGGCTACACCTTC,CASSPGTGGAYGYTF
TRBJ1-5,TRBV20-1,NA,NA,TGCAGTGCTGGAGGAGCCGGGGCTAATCAGCCCCAGCATTTT,CSAGGAGANQPQHF
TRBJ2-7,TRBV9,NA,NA,TGTGCCAGCAGCGTAGAGGGACGGGCCTACGAGCAGTACTTC,CASSVEGRAYEQYF
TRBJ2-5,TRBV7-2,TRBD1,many,TGTGCCAGCAGCTTAGGGACAGGGACCGAGACCCAGTACTTC,CASSLGTGTETQYF
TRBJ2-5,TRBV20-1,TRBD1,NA,TGCAGTGCCAGTAACAGGGGCCCCAACCAAGAGACCCAGTACTTC,CSASNRGPNQETQYF
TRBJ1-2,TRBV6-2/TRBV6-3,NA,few,TGTGCCAGCAGTACAACCGGGACTTCAGGCTACACCTTC,CASSTTGTSGYTF
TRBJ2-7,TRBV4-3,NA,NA,TGCGCCAGCAGCCACAACCGTGCGGACGAGCAGTACTTC,CASSHNRADEQYF
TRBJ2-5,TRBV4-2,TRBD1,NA,TGTGCCAGCAGAGACAGGGCCGGTGAGACCCAGTACTTC,CASRDRAGETQYF
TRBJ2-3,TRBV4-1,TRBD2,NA,TGCGCCAGCAGCCAGCGGACTAGCGGGGGGTACACAGATACGCAGTATTTT,CASSQRTSGGYTDTQYF
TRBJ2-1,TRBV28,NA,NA,TGTGCCAGCAGTGGACACGATGAGCAGTTCTTC,CASSGHDEQFF
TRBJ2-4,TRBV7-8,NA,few,TGTGCCAGCAGCCTCCCACTCGGACTAGCCAAAAACATTCAGTACTTC,CASSLPLGLAKNIQYF
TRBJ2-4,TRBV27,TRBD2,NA,TGTGCCAGCAGTTTCCCGAGGGCGGGGGAGGAGGACATTCAGTACTTC,CASSFPRAGEEDIQYF
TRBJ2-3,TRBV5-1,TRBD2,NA,TGCGCCAGCAGCTTCCCTAACGGGGGGGCCCGGGATACGCAGTATTTT,CASSFPNGGARDTQYF
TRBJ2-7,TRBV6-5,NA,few,TGTGCCAGCAGGCCAGAGGGGGGAAACTACGAGCAGTACTTC,CASRPEGGNYEQYF
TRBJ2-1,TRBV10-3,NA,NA,TGTGCCATCAGCACGGGGGAGTACAATGAGCAGTTCTTC,CAISTGEYNEQFF
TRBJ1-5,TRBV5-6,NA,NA,TGTGCCAGCAGCTCCTGGCTCAGGGAAAACGGACAGCCCCAGCATTTT,CASSSWLRENGQPQHF
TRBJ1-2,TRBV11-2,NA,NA,TGTGCCAGCAGGCCAGTCGGCGGGGGTCGGGGCTACACCTTC,CASRPVGGGRGYTF
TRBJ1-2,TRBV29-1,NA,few,TGCAGCGTTGCAAGGGGGTACGGAGGGCTTTACACCTTC,CSVARGYGGLYTF
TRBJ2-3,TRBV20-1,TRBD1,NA,TGCAGTGCTGGGACAGGGGGTAGCACAGATACGCAGTATTTT,CSAGTGGSTDTQYF
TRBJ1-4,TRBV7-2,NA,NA,TGTGCCAGCAGCTTAGTCCGGACAGCACACACAGGTCCTAATGAAAAACTGTTTTTT,CASSLVRTAHTGPNEKLFF
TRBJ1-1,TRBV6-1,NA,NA,TGTGCCAGCAGTGCTTTAGGGGGGCGAGCTTTCTTT,CASSALGGRAFF
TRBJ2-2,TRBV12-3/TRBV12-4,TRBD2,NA,TGTGCCAGCAGGCCGGGACTAGCGAACACCGGGGAGCTGTTTTTT,CASRPGLANTGELFF
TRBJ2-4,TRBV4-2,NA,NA,TGTGCCAGCCGCACAGGGGGGGCGTTTCAGTACTTC,CASRTGGAFQYF
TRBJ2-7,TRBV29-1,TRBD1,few,TGCAGCGTTGAAGATCCAGAGACAGGGCCCTACGAGCAGTACTTC,CSVEDPETGPYEQYF
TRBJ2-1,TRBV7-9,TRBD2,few,TGTGCCAGCCGAGCGACTAGCGGGGGGGCCTTTGGTCCTGAGCAGTTCTTC,CASRATSGGAFGPEQFF
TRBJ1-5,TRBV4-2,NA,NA,TGTGCCAGCAGCGTAGGGGCAAGTAGCAATCAGCCCCAGCATTTT,CASSVGASSNQPQHF
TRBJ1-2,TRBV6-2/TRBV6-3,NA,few,TGTGCCAGCAGCCAGCCGCCAGGGCTCTATGGCTACACCTTC,CASSQPPGLYGYTF
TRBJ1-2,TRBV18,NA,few,TGTGCCAGCTCACCACAGTGGAGAGGAAATGGCTACACCTTC,CASSPQWRGNGYTF
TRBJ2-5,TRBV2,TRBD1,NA,TGTGCCAGCAGTGAAACTCAAGGGGGCGCAGAGACCCAGTACTTC,CASSETQGGAETQYF
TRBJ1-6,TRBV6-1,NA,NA,TGTGCCAGCAGTGAAGCAGGGGTTGGTAATTCACCCCTCCACTTT,CASSEAGVGNSPLHF
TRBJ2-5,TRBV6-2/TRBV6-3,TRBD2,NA,TGTGCCAGCAGTTACGTCGGGGGGGGCCTCGAGACCCAGTACTTC,CASSYVGGGLETQYF
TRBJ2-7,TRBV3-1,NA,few,TGTGCCAGCAGCCAAGAGGGGGGATTCTCCTACGAGCAGTACTTC,CASSQEGGFSYEQYF
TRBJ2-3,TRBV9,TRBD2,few,TGTGCCAGCAGCGCCTCCTCGGGTAGCGGGCTCTTCACAGATACGCAGTATTTT,CASSASSGSGLFTDTQYF
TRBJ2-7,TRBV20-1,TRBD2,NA,TGCAGTGCTGGCCGGCCTTGGGGGGTAGCGGGGGTCTCCTACGAGCAGTACTTC,CSAGRPWGVAGVSYEQYF
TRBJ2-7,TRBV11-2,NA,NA,TGTGCCAGCAGCTCTTCCGCCGGGGCCTACGAGCAGTACTTC,CASSSSAGAYEQYF
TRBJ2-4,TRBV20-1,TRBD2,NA,TGCAGTGCTAGGCGGCTACCACTCGGACTAGCGGGGCCCTGGGACATTCAGTACTTC,CSARRLPLGLAGPWDIQYF
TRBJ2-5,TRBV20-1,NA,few,TGCAGTGCTAGTTGGGCCGCGCGGACCCAGTACTTC,CSASWAARTQYF
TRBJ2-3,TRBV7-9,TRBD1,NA,TGTGCCAGCAGCTTAGGCGTACGAGGGACAGGGGAATTCACAGATACGCAGTATTTT,CASSLGVRGTGEFTDTQYF
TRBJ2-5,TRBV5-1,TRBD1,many,TGCGCCAGCAGCGCCCGGACAGGGGGCGAAGAGACCCAGTACTTC,CASSARTGGEETQYF
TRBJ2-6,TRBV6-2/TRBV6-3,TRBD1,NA,TGTGCCAGCTGGGGACAGCCCTCTGGGGCCAACGTCCTGACTTTC,CASWGQPSGANVLTF